The 32 T cell receptor beta chains below come from one sample, sequenced in a study of shared clonotypes between healthy human individuals (dated by TCRdb to the early 2020s). CD8 naive samples were CD45RO-negative cells positively selected for CCR7, giving a CD45RA+CCR7+ population that excluded TemRA cells. Library preparation was by the immunoSEQ multiplex PCR assay. TCRdb limited this immuneACCESS table to in-frame rearrangements with V and J called. A share of clones is missing; checked studies link under half to unresolved V genes, and the rest is unexplained. Here the sample has approximately 590,000 clones; 95% to 96% occur a single time. The ten largest clones take up 0.11% of the sample. Sequencing was done on a sample of naive CD8+ T cells sorted from blood. The sample's cell subset or site label, in plain terms: CD45RA+CCR7+. These receptors came from a woman aged 25 to 45 in good health.

V is TRBV2 and J is TRBJ1-1; no firm D call. Trimming removed 5 bases from V and 7 bases from J, with 11 bases in between. Germline values: CDR1 SNHLY, CDR2 FYNNEI. The CDR3 runs to 12 residues. The CDR3 reads CASSQGRIEAFF. The CDR3, as DNA: TGTGCCAGCAGTCAAGGACGGATTGAAGCTTTCTTT. Together with reference TRBV2 and TRBJ1-1, the CDR3 gives the full variable domain: EPEVTQTPSHQVTQMGQEVILRCVPISNHLYFYWYRQILGQKVEFLVSFYNNEISEKSEIFDDQFSVERPDGSNFTLKIRSTKLEDSAMYFCASSQGRIEAFFGQGTRLTVV.

The chain recombines TRBV4-1 with TRBJ1-1; 7 bases agree with TRBD1. J was trimmed by 3 bases and V by 3 bases; bases with no gene match: 4. Looked up from germline, CDR1 is MGHRA and CDR2 is YSYEKL. This CDR3 contains 14 residues. CDR3 DNA: TGCGCCAGCAGCCATTATACAGGGGACACTGAAGCTTTCTTT. Translating gives CASSHYTGDTEAFF.

The chain joins TRBV13 to TRBJ2-1, with D possibly being TRBD1 or TRBD2 (7 bases each). This CDR3 has 12 amino acids. Germline assignment: CDR1 PRHDT and CDR2 FYEKMQ (reference sequence). V was trimmed by 4 bases and J by 9 bases, leaving 10 bases between them. The CDR3 nucleotides read TGTGCCAGCAGCTCAGGGGGGGGTGAGCAGTTCTTC. Its translation is CASSSGGGEQFF.

This chain uses TRBV29-1 with TRBJ2-3; 8 positions match TRBD2. The V segment lost 6 bases and the J segment 4 bases; nucleotides outside the gene matches: 9. Germline V CDR1 and CDR2: SQVTM, ANQGSEA. The CDR3 runs 14 residues. The CDR3 here is CSVDHGRAPDTQYF. Here the CDR3 DNA reads TGCAGCGTAGACCACGGGAGGGCCCCAGATACGCAGTATTTT.

This chain connects TRBV6-1 to TRBJ2-7; D not resolved. Germline V gene data show CDR1 as MNHNS and CDR2 as SASEGT. This CDR3 comprises 12 residues. The germline V and J ends were trimmed by 3 bases and 6 bases, with 9 bases remaining between them. CDR3 residues: CASSDWGFEQYF. In nucleotides, the CDR3 is TGTGCCAGCAGTGATTGGGGTTTCGAGCAGTACTTC.

V and J are TRBV2 and TRBJ1-3, with 8 nucleotides matching TRBD1. The CDR3 length is 20 residues. Germline CDR1 reads SNHLY; CDR2 reads FYNNEI. The junction had 19 bases not matched to a gene; V was cut back by 6 bases and J by 0 bases. The DNA of the CDR3 is TGTGCCAGCAGGCCTGATTCAGGGGGCTCCACTCCGATCTCTGGAAACACCATATATTTT. This encodes CASRPDSGGSTPISGNTIYF.

The rearrangement joins TRBV6-1 to TRBJ1-1; D uncertain. This CDR3 comprises 14 residues. The V end lost 1 base, the J end lost 1 base, and 7 bases lay between the germline ends. Germline V lookup: CDR1 MNHNS, CDR2 SASEGT. The DNA of the CDR3 is TGTGCCAGCAGTGAAGGATGGGGGAACACTGAAGCTTTCTTT. Amino acid sequence: CASSEGWGNTEAFF.

The CDR3 DNA sequence: TGTGCCAGCAGTTACCTCGCGGGTCAAGGGAATCAGCCCCAGCATTTT. This translates into CASSYLAGQGNQPQHF. The chain joins TRBV28 to TRBJ1-5; D is unclear. With 4 bases removed from V and 4 bases from J, the gap between germline ends came to 17 bases. Germline CDR1 reads MDHEN; CDR2 reads SYDVKM. The CDR3 is 16 residues long. Full variable domain (remainder filled in from reference TRBV28 and TRBJ1-5): DVKVTQSSRYLVKRTGEKVFLECVQDMDHENMFWYRQDPGLGLRLIYFSYDVKMKEKGDIPEGYSVSREKKERFSLILESASTNQTSMYLCASSYLAGQGNQPQHFGDGTRLSIL.

The chain couples TRBV25-1 to TRBJ1-2, with 8 positions matching TRBD1. The germline V gene encodes CDR1 MGHDK and CDR2 SYGVNS. J was trimmed by 8 bases and V by 3 bases; bases with no gene match: 14. This CDR3 region has 16 residues. The CDR3 DNA reads TGTGCCAGCAGTGAGCCCTCCAGGGGGCGCGGGGAAGGCTACACCTTC. Translating it yields CASSEPSRGRGEGYTF.

This clone was seen a single time. The chain joins TRBV13 to TRBJ2-7, with no clear D. Trimming took 6 bases from V and 5 from J, leaving 11 bases between them. The CDR3 extends over 12 amino acids. Germline loops: CDR1 PRHDT, CDR2 FYEKMQ (reference sequence). CDR3 nucleotide sequence: TGTGCCAGCAGGTATAACAAGGACGAGCAGTACTTC. Its translation: CASRYNKDEQYF.

CDR3 region: CASSQTPGQGSNALNQPQHF. The DNA of the CDR3 is TGTGCCAGTAGCCAGACTCCGGGACAGGGGTCCAACGCGCTCAATCAGCCCCAGCATTTT. J is TRBJ1-5 and V is TRBV19; the match to TRBD1 covers 10 bases. Germline lookup yields CDR1 LNHDA and CDR2 SQIVND (reference sequence). This CDR3 has 20 amino acids. V lost 6 bases, J lost 3 bases, and 20 bases stayed unmatched.

This chain joins TRBV7-9 and TRBJ2-1; D is ambiguous. CDR1 and CDR2 from the germline V gene are SEHNR and FQNEAQ (reference sequence). V lost 5 bases, J lost 0 bases, and 14 bases lay in between. CDR3 length: 16 amino acids. CDR3 protein: CASSPRYADSYNEQFF. CDR3 bases: TGTGCCAGCAGCCCAAGATATGCGGACTCCTACAATGAGCAGTTCTTC.

The chain couples TRBV5-4 to TRBJ2-7; D is possibly TRBD1 or TRBD2 (6 bases each). Per the germline V gene, CDR1 is SGHNT and CDR2 is YYREEE (reference sequence). The CDR3 runs 14 residues. The ends were cut back, 3 bases at V and 6 bases at J, with 16 bases in the middle. For the CDR3, the DNA is TGTGCCAGCAGCTCCAGGGGAGGTGCTCGCGAGCAGTACTTC. This translates into CASSSRGGAREQYF.

The V gene is TRBV5-4, the J gene TRBJ2-7; TRBD2 might be the D (6 bases). The CDR3 runs 9 residues. Germline-derived CDR1 and CDR2 are SGHNT and YYREEE (reference sequence). V was cut by 10 bases and J by 11 bases, with 13 bases left in between. CDR3 in DNA: TGTGCCGTGGGCGGGAAAGAGTACTTC. This sequence encodes CAVGGKEYF.

The V call is TRBV27, the J call TRBJ2-7; 8 nucleotides match TRBD2. In germline, CDR1 is MNHEY, CDR2 SMNVEV (reference sequence). Unmatched junction bases numbered 2, after V lost 6 bases and J lost 4 bases. There are 12 residues in the CDR3. CDR3 amino acids: CASRSGSYEQYF. CDR3 nucleotide sequence: TGTGCCAGCAGGAGCGGGAGTTACGAGCAGTACTTC.

The rearrangement links TRBV4-1 to TRBJ2-7; 7 nucleotides align to TRBD2. The CDR3 runs to 15 residues. The trim removed 0 bases at V and 6 bases at J, leaving 8 bases unmatched. Germline loops: CDR1 MGHRA, CDR2 YSYEKL. In nucleotides, the CDR3 is TGCGCCAGCAGCCAAGATCTAAGAGCTAGCGGCGAGCAGTACTTC. Translated: CASSQDLRASGEQYF.

The chain combines TRBV6-5 with TRBJ2-1, with TRBD2 matching over 10 bases. V shed 0 bases, J shed 6 bases, and the junction held 2 bases outside the gene matches. The CDR3 loop spans 15 amino acids. Germline V gene lookup returns CDR1 MNHEY and CDR2 SVGAGI. CDR3 sequence (DNA): TGTGCCAGCAGTTACTCGGGACTAGCGAGCAATGAGCAGTTCTTC. This gives the protein CASSYSGLASNEQFF.

This clone came up a few times. The chain has TRBV9 and TRBJ2-7, with D uncertain. From germline, CDR1 is SGDLS and CDR2 YYNGEE. The V end lost 8 bases, the J end lost 4 bases, and 13 bases lay between the germline ends. The CDR3 covers 12 residues. CDR3 residues: CARMTFWYEQYF. Here the CDR3 DNA reads TGTGCCAGAATGACATTCTGGTACGAGCAGTACTTC.

This rearrangement joins TRBV9 to TRBJ1-1; 7 bases map to TRBD1. Losses at the gene ends were 6 bases for V and 1 base for J; bases not matched to a gene: 6. Germline CDR1 reads SGDLS; CDR2 reads YYNGEE. CDR3 length: 14 amino acids. CDR3 residues: CASKTGRENTEAFF. The DNA of the CDR3 is TGTGCCAGCAAGACAGGGCGGGAGAACACTGAAGCTTTCTTT.

V is TRBV5-1 and J is TRBJ1-5, with a weak D call TRBD1 (6 bases). Between the trimmed V and J ends, which lost 4 bases and 7 bases, there was a span of 18 bases. The germline CDR1 and CDR2 sequences are SGHRS and YFSETQ. The CDR3 totals 15 residues. CDR3 nucleotides: TGCGCCAGCAGCGCGGACAGTCTTGGAGGACAGCCCCAGCATTTT. Protein sequence: CASSADSLGGQPQHF.

The chain couples TRBV9 to TRBJ2-1; TRBD2 is a possible D gene (5 bases). In germline, CDR1 is SGDLS, CDR2 YYNGEE. CDR3 length equals 13 residues. Trimming left V 5 bases short and J 6 bases short, with 12 bases between. CDR3 DNA sequence: TGTGCCAGCAGAGGACGACTAAGCAATGAGCAGTTCTTC. Protein product: CASRGRLSNEQFF.

The rearrangement uses TRBV4-2 and TRBJ1-4, with D possibly matching TRBD1 (5 bases). The CDR3 length is 16 residues. The germline gives CDR1 LGHNA, CDR2 YNFKEQ. V lost 4 bases to trimming and J lost 6 bases, with 18 bases between them. CDR3: CASSRPWDSEDEKLFF. CDR3 nucleotide sequence: TGTGCCAGCAGCCGGCCCTGGGACTCAGAGGATGAAAAACTGTTTTTT.

This chain joins TRBV10-3 and TRBJ1-3; D is perhaps TRBD1 (5 bases). Germline assignment: CDR1 ENHRY and CDR2 SYGVKD. The CDR3 sequence is 15 residues long. Trimming took 4 bases from V and 4 from J, leaving 14 bases between them. CDR3 protein: CAISGSGARGNTIYF. The CDR3 DNA is TGTGCCATCAGTGGCTCCGGGGCCCGAGGAAACACCATATATTTT.

The chain joins TRBV29-1 to TRBJ2-2, with D perhaps assigned TRBD1 or TRBD2 (5 bases each). Germline CDR1 and CDR2: SQVTM and ANQGSEA. Trimming removed 1 base from V and 1 base from J, with 13 bases in between. This CDR3 region has 16 residues. The CDR3 is CSVEGLWGRNTGELFF. The CDR3 DNA sequence: TGCAGCGTTGAAGGCTTATGGGGGAGGAACACCGGGGAGCTGTTTTTT.

The chain recombines TRBV6-1 with TRBJ1-5; tentatively, D is TRBD1 (5 bases). The CDR3 runs 17 residues. Trimming shortened V by 2 bases and J by 3 bases, and 17 bases separated the two germline ends. Germline V gene data show CDR1 as MNHNS and CDR2 as SASEGT. This CDR3 is CASSEYGPGVNNQPQHF. CDR3 bases: TGTGCCAGCAGTGAATACGGGCCGGGGGTGAACAATCAGCCCCAGCATTTT.

The genes are TRBV19 and TRBJ1-1; 12 nucleotides align to TRBD1. CDR3 length: 15 residues. V lost 7 bases, J lost 3 bases, and 6 bases stayed unmatched. Germline loops: CDR1 LNHDA, CDR2 SQIVND (reference sequence). The CDR3: CASIMGQGAYTEAFF. The DNA for the CDR3 is TGTGCCAGTATTATGGGACAGGGGGCGTACACTGAAGCTTTCTTT.

V is TRBV11-2 and J is TRBJ2-5, with 7 bases matching TRBD1. The germline V gene encodes CDR1 SGHAT and CDR2 FQNNGV. Germline trimming cut 0 bases from V and 5 bases from J; bases unmatched to any gene: 6. The CDR3 has 15 amino acids. The CDR3 reads CASSLDQGVLETQYF. As DNA, the CDR3 is TGTGCCAGCAGCTTAGATCAGGGGGTATTGGAGACCCAGTACTTC. Based on the CDR3 plus reference TRBV11-2 and TRBJ2-5, the full variable domain is EAGVAQSPRYKIIEKRQSVAFWCNPISGHATLYWYQQILGQGPKLLIQFQNNGVVDDSQLPKDRFSAERLKGVDSTLKIQPAKLEDSAVYLCASSLDQGVLETQYFGPGTRLLVL.

This clone was recorded once. The CDR3 sequence is CASSFLIVQGLGGNTIYF. DNA for the CDR3: TGTGCCAGCAGTTTTCTCATCGTACAGGGCCTCGGAGGAAACACCATATATTTT. The chain recombines TRBV28 with TRBJ1-3; possible D gene TRBD1, 6 bases. The length of the CDR3 is 18 residues. With 3 bases removed from V and 4 bases from J, the gap between germline ends came to 22 bases. Germline CDR1 reads MDHEN; CDR2 reads SYDVKM. Drawing the rest from reference TRBV28 and TRBJ1-3, the complete variable domain is DVKVTQSSRYLVKRTGEKVFLECVQDMDHENMFWYRQDPGLGLRLIYFSYDVKMKEKGDIPEGYSVSREKKERFSLILESASTNQTSMYLCASSFLIVQGLGGNTIYFGEGSWLTVV.

V usage is TRBV6-1 and J usage is TRBJ2-7; no definite D call. This CDR3 comprises 13 residues. CDR1 and CDR2 from the germline V gene are MNHNS and SASEGT. Trimming took 8 bases from V and 2 from J, leaving 13 bases between them. CDR3 amino acids: CASLRDGTYEQYF. The CDR3 coding sequence is TGTGCCAGCCTTCGAGACGGAACCTACGAGCAGTACTTC.

The V call is TRBV29-1, the J call TRBJ2-7; 8 bases are shared with TRBD2. The germline V gene has CDR1 SQVTM and CDR2 ANQGSEA. The trim removed 7 bases at V and 0 bases at J, leaving 5 bases unmatched. This CDR3 has 13 amino acids. CDR3 in DNA: TGCAGCGCCGTAGCGGGACTCTCCTACGAGCAGTACTTC. The encoded protein is CSAVAGLSYEQYF.

To note about this clone: Different DNA sequences within this sample yield the same CDR3. The V call is TRBV27, the J call TRBJ2-3; D gene ambiguous. There are 14 residues in the CDR3. The germline gives CDR1 MNHEY, CDR2 SMNVEV (reference sequence). The V gene lost 2 bases and the J gene lost 1 base, with 7 bases spanning the gap. The CDR3 DNA reads TGTGCCAGCAGTTTAGTTGGGGGCACAGATACGCAGTATTTT. Encoded protein: CASSLVGGTDTQYF.

Here the CDR3 reads CASQTNAGNYNEQFF. The CDR3 nucleotides are TGTGCCAGCCAGACCAACGCGGGGAACTACAATGAGCAGTTCTTC. The chain combines TRBV7-2 with TRBJ2-1; D is perhaps TRBD2 (6 bases). Germline V gene lookup returns CDR1 SGHTA and CDR2 FQGNSA. The CDR3 totals 15 residues. V was trimmed by 8 bases and J by 3 bases, leaving 17 bases between them. Variable domain in full (rest from reference TRBV7-2 and TRBJ2-1): GAGVSQSPSNKVTEKGKDVELRCDPISGHTALYWYRQSLGQGLEFLIYFQGNSAPDKSGLPSDRFSAERTGGSVSTLTIQRTQQEDSAVYLCASQTNAGNYNEQFFGPGTRLTVL.